Listed below are T cell receptor beta chains from one sample, sequenced in a study of T cell repertoires in cytomegalovirus infection. Antigens for these TCRs are unknown. Each CDR3 protein gets one entry after TCRdb re-called the reads with MiXCR. The sample lists 250,000 to 300,000 distinct CDR3 sequences, 20% to 25% occurring once. Sequences were derived from cultured PBMCs, sampled from culture after CMV antigen stimulation. Every receptor here comes from a human donor in good health (CMV status not recorded). Some clones in this sample may be carry-over from other donors' samples. Both conserved end residues are part of each CDR3. The order of the fields is CDR3 DNA, CDR3 protein, J gene, D gene, clone size, V gene. The D gene is left open where the match is weak. The size field is filled for only some rows; it gives once, few, many or a size class.

CDR3nt: TGCAGCGTTGAGGGACAGAGCTACCAAGAGACCCAGTACTTC
CDR3aa: CSVEGQSYQETQYF
j_gene: TRBJ2-5
d_gene: TRBD1
abundance: NA
v_gene: TRBV29-1

CDR3nt: TGTGCCAGCTCACACCTCTTCGGACAGGTCGATAACTATGGCTACACCTTC
CDR3aa: CASSHLFGQVDNYGYTF
j_gene: TRBJ1-2
d_gene: TRBD1
abundance: few
v_gene: TRBV18

CDR3nt: TGTGCCAGCAGTCTAGCGGGAGGGAGGTCGGAGCAGTACTTC
CDR3aa: CASSLAGGRSEQYF
j_gene: TRBJ2-7
d_gene: TRBD2
abundance: many
v_gene: TRBV7-3

CDR3nt: TGTGCCAGCAGCTTTAGCCTCCTCAGCACAGATACGCAGTATTTT
CDR3aa: CASSFSLLSTDTQYF
j_gene: TRBJ2-3
d_gene: NA
abundance: many
v_gene: TRBV7-2

CDR3nt: TGTGCCAGCAGTAAGAACACTGAAGCTTTCTTT
CDR3aa: CASSKNTEAFF
j_gene: TRBJ1-1
d_gene: NA
abundance: many
v_gene: TRBV13

CDR3nt: TGTGCCTCAAAACCCGGTAGACTGGGGAATTCACCCCTCCACTTT
CDR3aa: CASKPGRLGNSPLHF
j_gene: TRBJ1-6
d_gene: NA
abundance: NA
v_gene: TRBV30

CDR3nt: TGTGCCAGCAGCTTAGACGCGGGGAATTCACCCCTCCACTTT
CDR3aa: CASSLDAGNSPLHF
j_gene: TRBJ1-6
d_gene: NA
abundance: few
v_gene: TRBV7-8

CDR3nt: TGTGCCAGCAGCTCCCACCTTCGGGGGGAGATCTCCTACAATGAGCAGTTCTTC
CDR3aa: CASSSHLRGEISYNEQFF
j_gene: TRBJ2-1
d_gene: TRBD2
abundance: many
v_gene: TRBV7-2

CDR3nt: TGTGCCAGCAGTTACCGGGGGGGGCGGTACAATGAGCAGTTCTTC
CDR3aa: CASSYRGGRYNEQFF
j_gene: TRBJ2-1
d_gene: TRBD2
abundance: NA
v_gene: TRBV6-2/TRBV6-3

CDR3nt: TGTGCCAGCAGCCCGCGACAGGGGGTCGGAGAGACCCAGTACTTC
CDR3aa: CASSPRQGVGETQYF
j_gene: TRBJ2-5
d_gene: TRBD1
abundance: many
v_gene: TRBV7-2

CDR3nt: TGCAGCCCAGGAACGAAAGATACGTTGCCCCCGAACACCGGGGAGCTGTTTTTT
CDR3aa: CSPGTKDTLPPNTGELFF
j_gene: TRBJ2-2
d_gene: NA
abundance: NA
v_gene: TRBV29-1

CDR3nt: TGTGCCAGCAGCCAATCCCCAGCGGAGACAACTCTGTACTTC
CDR3aa: CASSQSPAETTLYF
j_gene: TRBJ2-5
d_gene: NA
abundance: few
v_gene: TRBV4-2

CDR3nt: TGTGCCAGCAGAACCGACAGGATCAATCAGCCCCAGCATTTT
CDR3aa: CASRTDRINQPQHF
j_gene: TRBJ1-5
d_gene: NA
abundance: NA
v_gene: TRBV6-2/TRBV6-3

CDR3nt: TGTGCCAGCAGTTTGGGGGCGACAGATACGCAGTATTTT
CDR3aa: CASSLGATDTQYF
j_gene: TRBJ2-3
d_gene: NA
abundance: few
v_gene: TRBV12-3/TRBV12-4

CDR3nt: TGTGCCAGCAGTTCCCAACAGGGTGATCAGCCCCAGCATTTT
CDR3aa: CASSSQQGDQPQHF
j_gene: TRBJ1-5
d_gene: NA
abundance: few
v_gene: TRBV12-3/TRBV12-4

CDR3nt: TGTGCCAGTAGCCGAAATCAGGGATCCGGCAATCAGCCCCAGCATTTT
CDR3aa: CASSRNQGSGNQPQHF
j_gene: TRBJ1-5
d_gene: NA
abundance: few
v_gene: TRBV19

CDR3nt: TGTGCCTGGGGGACTAGCGGGAGGGATCAGTTCTTC
CDR3aa: CAWGTSGRDQFF
j_gene: TRBJ2-1
d_gene: TRBD2
abundance: NA
v_gene: TRBV30

CDR3nt: TGTGCCAGCAGCCATAGACTAGCGAGAAACACCGGGGAGCTGTTTTTT
CDR3aa: CASSHRLARNTGELFF
j_gene: TRBJ2-2
d_gene: TRBD2
abundance: NA
v_gene: TRBV5-6

CDR3nt: TGTGCCAGCAGTGGGACTAGCGGGACCCCCTTGAGGCAGTTCTTC
CDR3aa: CASSGTSGTPLRQFF
j_gene: TRBJ2-1
d_gene: TRBD2
abundance: NA
v_gene: TRBV28

CDR3nt: TGTGCCAGCAGTTACGGAGTCAACAATCAGCCCCAGCATTTT
CDR3aa: CASSYGVNNQPQHF
j_gene: TRBJ1-5
d_gene: NA
abundance: few
v_gene: TRBV6-2/TRBV6-3

CDR3nt: TGTGCCAGCAGTTTAGGCTCGGGGCACTCACCCCTCCACTTT
CDR3aa: CASSLGSGHSPLHF
j_gene: TRBJ1-6
d_gene: NA
abundance: many
v_gene: TRBV28

CDR3nt: TGTGCCAGCAGCCAAGACAGGGGGCGAGGGAATGAGCAGTTCTTC
CDR3aa: CASSQDRGRGNEQFF
j_gene: TRBJ2-1
d_gene: TRBD1
abundance: NA
v_gene: TRBV7-9

CDR3nt: TGTGCCAGCAGTTCCGGGACAAATGCTTTCTTT
CDR3aa: CASSSGTNAFF
j_gene: TRBJ1-1
d_gene: NA
abundance: NA
v_gene: TRBV6-2/TRBV6-3

CDR3nt: TGTGCCATCAGTGATAACGCGCCTAATAAGGGCTACACCTTC
CDR3aa: CAISDNAPNKGYTF
j_gene: TRBJ1-2
d_gene: NA
abundance: few
v_gene: TRBV10-3

CDR3nt: TGTGCCAGCAGTCTGACAGGTACTGGCTACACCTTC
CDR3aa: CASSLTGTGYTF
j_gene: TRBJ1-2
d_gene: NA
abundance: few
v_gene: TRBV28

CDR3nt: TGCGCCAGCAGCTTGGTCCGGGTTGACTATGGCTACACCTTC
CDR3aa: CASSLVRVDYGYTF
j_gene: TRBJ1-2
d_gene: NA
abundance: NA
v_gene: TRBV5-1

CDR3nt: TGTGCCAGCTCACCATCAAGCGCTAGCGGGAGGCGAGAGACCCAGTACTTC
CDR3aa: CASSPSSASGRRETQYF
j_gene: TRBJ2-5
d_gene: TRBD2
abundance: few
v_gene: TRBV18

CDR3nt: TGTGCCACCAGTGACCGGACAGGGGGCACAGATACGCAGTATTTT
CDR3aa: CATSDRTGGTDTQYF
j_gene: TRBJ2-3
d_gene: TRBD1
abundance: NA
v_gene: TRBV24-1

CDR3nt: TGCAGTGCTAGGGAGACGGGACAGGGCAACACTGAAGCTTTCTTT
CDR3aa: CSARETGQGNTEAFF
j_gene: TRBJ1-1
d_gene: TRBD1
abundance: NA
v_gene: TRBV20-1

CDR3nt: TGTGCCAGCAGCTTAGGTGCGGGGCTAGCAGCCGGAAATGAGCAGTTCTTC
CDR3aa: CASSLGAGLAAGNEQFF
j_gene: TRBJ2-1
d_gene: NA
abundance: NA
v_gene: TRBV11-2

CDR3nt: TGTGCCAGCACCCAGGGAGGAATTGGGGGCTACACCTTC
CDR3aa: CASTQGGIGGYTF
j_gene: TRBJ1-2
d_gene: NA
abundance: NA
v_gene: TRBV12-3/TRBV12-4

CDR3nt: TGCGCCAGCAGCCAAGACCCAGCGCACACCTACAATGAGCAGTTCTTC
CDR3aa: CASSQDPAHTYNEQFF
j_gene: TRBJ2-1
d_gene: NA
abundance: once
v_gene: TRBV4-3

CDR3nt: TGTGCCAGCAGGGCGGCAGGGATGGATGAGCAGTTCTTC
CDR3aa: CASRAAGMDEQFF
j_gene: TRBJ2-1
d_gene: NA
abundance: NA
v_gene: TRBV6-5

CDR3nt: TGTGCCACCAGTGATGGGGGTAGGCAAGAGACCCAGTACTTC
CDR3aa: CATSDGGRQETQYF
j_gene: TRBJ2-5
d_gene: NA
abundance: few
v_gene: TRBV24-1

CDR3nt: TGTGCCAGCAGCCACTACAGGGAGCGTAACGAGCAGTACTTC
CDR3aa: CASSHYRERNEQYF
j_gene: TRBJ2-7
d_gene: NA
abundance: NA
v_gene: TRBV7-9

CDR3nt: TGTGCCAGCAGCCGGTCCGGAGGAGCGGGGCCCACAGATACGCAGTATTTT
CDR3aa: CASSRSGGAGPTDTQYF
j_gene: TRBJ2-3
d_gene: TRBD2
abundance: many
v_gene: TRBV7-2

CDR3nt: TGTGCCAGTAGTATATCTGGTAACTATGGCTACACCTTC
CDR3aa: CASSISGNYGYTF
j_gene: TRBJ1-2
d_gene: NA
abundance: NA
v_gene: TRBV19

CDR3nt: TGTGCCATCAGTGAGTCGTTTTCGACAAATAGCAATCAGCCCCAGCATTTT
CDR3aa: CAISESFSTNSNQPQHF
j_gene: TRBJ1-5
d_gene: NA
abundance: NA
v_gene: TRBV10-3

CDR3nt: TGTGCCAGCAGCTTAATCGCTAGCGTCTACAATGAGCAGTTCTTC
CDR3aa: CASSLIASVYNEQFF
j_gene: TRBJ2-1
d_gene: NA
abundance: NA
v_gene: TRBV7-6

CDR3nt: TGTGCCAGCAGGACAAGCGGGCCCTCGGGCTACGAGCAGTACTTC
CDR3aa: CASRTSGPSGYEQYF
j_gene: TRBJ2-7
d_gene: NA
abundance: NA
v_gene: TRBV28

CDR3nt: TGCAGTGCTAGCCGCAGGGGGCTTACCGAGCAGTACTTC
CDR3aa: CSASRRGLTEQYF
j_gene: TRBJ2-7
d_gene: TRBD1
abundance: NA
v_gene: TRBV20-1

CDR3nt: TGCAGCGTTGATCGGGACAGGGTTAACTATGGCTACACCTTC
CDR3aa: CSVDRDRVNYGYTF
j_gene: TRBJ1-2
d_gene: TRBD1
abundance: NA
v_gene: TRBV29-1

CDR3nt: TGCGCCAGCAGTGAGTCCGCAGGGTCTAATGAAAAACTGTTTTTT
CDR3aa: CASSESAGSNEKLFF
j_gene: TRBJ1-4
d_gene: NA
abundance: once
v_gene: TRBV10-2

CDR3nt: TGTGCCAGCAGCGTGGACATCCCCGGGGAGCTGTTTTTT
CDR3aa: CASSVDIPGELFF
j_gene: TRBJ2-2
d_gene: NA
abundance: NA
v_gene: TRBV7-9

CDR3nt: TGTGCCAGCAGCTTAGGGTGGGGGGGAGTCAATGAGCAGTTCTTC
CDR3aa: CASSLGWGGVNEQFF
j_gene: TRBJ2-1
d_gene: TRBD2
abundance: NA
v_gene: TRBV7-8

CDR3nt: TGTGCCAGCAGCTTGGGGGGCCCGAAATACAATGAGCAGTTCTTC
CDR3aa: CASSLGGPKYNEQFF
j_gene: TRBJ2-1
d_gene: NA
abundance: NA
v_gene: TRBV28

CDR3nt: TGTGCCAGCAGTTACCTCGGACTAGCGGCGAACACCGGGGAGCTGTTTTTT
CDR3aa: CASSYLGLAANTGELFF
j_gene: TRBJ2-2
d_gene: TRBD2
abundance: few
v_gene: TRBV6-5

CDR3nt: TGTGCCAGCAGCAATCTCGGGGGGAGTTCCTACAATGAGCAGTTCTTC
CDR3aa: CASSNLGGSSYNEQFF
j_gene: TRBJ2-1
d_gene: TRBD2
abundance: many
v_gene: TRBV7-9

CDR3nt: TGCGCCAGCAGAGGAAACCCTAGCGGGAGCACAGATACGCAGTATTTT
CDR3aa: CASRGNPSGSTDTQYF
j_gene: TRBJ2-3
d_gene: TRBD2
abundance: many
v_gene: TRBV4-1

CDR3nt: TGTGCCAGCAGCCGCGAAGCGGAGGGCACAGATACGCAGTATTTT
CDR3aa: CASSREAEGTDTQYF
j_gene: TRBJ2-3
d_gene: NA
abundance: many
v_gene: TRBV7-2

CDR3nt: TGTGCCAGCAGCCGCCCGGGGATCCGTGGCTACACCTTC
CDR3aa: CASSRPGIRGYTF
j_gene: TRBJ1-2
d_gene: NA
abundance: few
v_gene: TRBV6-1

CDR3nt: TGCGCCAGCAGCCAAGAAGGCACTAGCGGGATCTCCTACAATGAGCAGTTCTTC
CDR3aa: CASSQEGTSGISYNEQFF
j_gene: TRBJ2-1
d_gene: TRBD2
abundance: many
v_gene: TRBV4-1

CDR3nt: TGTGCTTCCCGCCCAGACCCTGACGAGCAGTACTTC
CDR3aa: CASRPDPDEQYF
j_gene: TRBJ2-7
d_gene: NA
abundance: few
v_gene: TRBV2